The 7 T cell receptor beta chains below come from one sample, sequenced in a study of cytomegalovirus exposure and HLA in healthy donors. PCR was performed using 60 Vbeta and 13 Jbeta primers. The method was immunoSEQ multiplex PCR; TCRdb's version includes in-frame clones alone and lacks a portion of them. Of some 160,000 clones in the sample, over 75% are singletons; the top ten hold around 2.3%. Material: PBMCs. The receptors come from a male donor in good health and CMV-seronegative.

This sequence joins TRBV7-9 and TRBJ2-2, with 7 bases matching TRBD2. The CDR3 consists of 13 residues. The V gene's germline CDR1 is SEHNR and CDR2 FQNEAQ (reference sequence). V gave up 1 base and J gave up 7 bases; unmatched junction bases: 0. Here the CDR3 DNA reads TGTGCCAGCAGCTTAGGGACTAGCGGGGAGCTGTTTTTT. Translated, it gives CASSLGTSGELFF.

J is TRBJ1-1 and V is TRBV2; TRBD1 agrees at 7 bases. J lost 2 bases, V lost 2 bases, and 14 bases had no gene match. This CDR3 has 18 residues. Germline V lookup: CDR1 SNHLY, CDR2 FYNNEI. The CDR3 is CASSESNRGNRPNTEAFF. CDR3 DNA: TGTGCCAGCAGTGAATCAAACAGGGGCAACCGACCTAACACTGAAGCTTTCTTT.

The chain joins TRBV6-5 to TRBJ1-1; TRBD1 might be the D (6 bases). The CDR3 runs 16 residues. The V gene's germline CDR1 is MNHEY and CDR2 SVGAGI. The V end lost 0 bases, the J end lost 0 bases, and 11 bases lay between the germline ends. The CDR3 region is CASSYSGGFMNTEAFF. In DNA form, the CDR3 reads TGTGCCAGCAGTTACTCAGGGGGTTTCATGAACACTGAAGCTTTCTTT.

The J gene is TRBJ1-6, the V gene TRBV7-2, with D tentatively TRBD1 (5 bases). The CDR3 loop spans 15 amino acids. The germline V gene encodes CDR1 SGHTA and CDR2 FQGNSA. V gave up 1 base and J gave up 10 bases, with 14 bases separating them. CDR3 amino acids: CASSLDPGVGSPLHF. CDR3 nucleotide sequence: TGTGCCAGCAGCTTAGATCCGGGGGTGGGATCACCCCTCCACTTT.

The chain has TRBV7-9 and TRBJ1-1; D gene unclear. Trimming took off 6 bases at V and 2 bases at J, with 10 bases between the two ends. The CDR3 has 13 residues. The germline V gene has CDR1 SEHNR and CDR2 FQNEAQ (reference sequence). The CDR3 loop reads CASRTTVNTEAFF. CDR3 DNA sequence: TGTGCCAGCAGGACCACAGTAAACACTGAAGCTTTCTTT.

The chain's CDR3 is CASSSTVSYEQYF. CDR3 DNA: TGTGCCAGCAGCTCGACAGTTTCCTACGAGCAGTACTTC. V gene TRBV7-6 combines with J gene TRBJ2-5; D is possibly TRBD1 (5 bases). The J call may be wrong; the DNA end is better matched by TRBJ2-7. The CDR3 extends over 13 amino acids. Germline V CDR1 and CDR2: SGHVS, FNYEAQ.

This clone occurred once. The chain joins TRBV4-3 to TRBJ1-1, with 8 positions matching TRBD1. Looked up from germline, CDR1 is LGHNA and CDR2 is YSLEER. The CDR3 loop spans 12 amino acids. The V segment lost 5 bases and the J segment 7 bases; nucleotides outside the gene matches: 3. CDR3 nucleotides: TGCGCCAGCAGCTTACAGGGGGGTGAAGCTTTCTTT. It is translated as CASSLQGGEAFF.